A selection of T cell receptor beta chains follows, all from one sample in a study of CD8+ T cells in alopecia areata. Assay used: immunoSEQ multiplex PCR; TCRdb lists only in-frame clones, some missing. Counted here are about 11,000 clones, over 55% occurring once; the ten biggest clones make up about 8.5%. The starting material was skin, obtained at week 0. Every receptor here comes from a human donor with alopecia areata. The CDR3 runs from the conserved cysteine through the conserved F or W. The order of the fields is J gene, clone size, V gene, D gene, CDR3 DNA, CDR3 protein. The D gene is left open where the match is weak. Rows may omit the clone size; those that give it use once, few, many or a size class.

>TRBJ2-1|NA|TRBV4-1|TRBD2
TGCGCCAGCAGCCATGTAGGACTAGCGGGAGCAAATGAGCAGTTCTTC
CASSHVGLAGANEQFF
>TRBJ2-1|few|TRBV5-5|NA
TGTGCCAGCACCCTTAGGGGGCGGGATTACAATGAGCAGTTCTTC
CASTLRGRDYNEQFF
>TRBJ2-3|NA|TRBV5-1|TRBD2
TGCGCCAGCAGCTTGGCCGGGACTAGCGGGAGGACAGATACGCAGTATTTT
CASSLAGTSGRTDTQYF
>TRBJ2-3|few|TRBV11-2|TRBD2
TGTGCCAGCAGCTCATTACTAGCGGGAGGACCAGATACGCAGTATTTT
CASSSLLAGGPDTQYF
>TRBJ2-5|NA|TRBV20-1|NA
TGCAGTGCTAGAATCCAAGAGACCCAGTACTTC
CSARIQETQYF
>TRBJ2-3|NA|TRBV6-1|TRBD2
TGTGCCAGCAGCCAGACTAGCGGGGGGTCGGATACGCAGTATTTT
CASSQTSGGSDTQYF
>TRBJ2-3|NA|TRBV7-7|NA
TGTGCCAGCAGCTTAGTTGATAGCGCCACAGATACGCAGTATTTT
CASSLVDSATDTQYF
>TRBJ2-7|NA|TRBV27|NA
TGTGCCAGCAGTTTAGGCGGGGGCCCCCTCTACGAGCAGTACTTC
CASSLGGGPLYEQYF
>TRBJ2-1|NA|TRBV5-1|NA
TGCGCCAGCAGCTTGGAGGCGGGGAGCTACAATGAGCAGTTCTTC
CASSLEAGSYNEQFF
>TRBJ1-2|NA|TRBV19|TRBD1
TGTGCCAGTACCCAGACATCCGACAGGGGGCTTCGGTATGGCTACACCTTC
CASTQTSDRGLRYGYTF
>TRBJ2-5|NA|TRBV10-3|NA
TGTGCCATCAGTGACATAGGGGAGACCCAGTACTTC
CAISDIGETQYF
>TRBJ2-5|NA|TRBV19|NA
TGTGCCAGTAGTATAGATGGGGGTCCGCGTGTGACCCAGTACTTC
CASSIDGGPRVTQYF
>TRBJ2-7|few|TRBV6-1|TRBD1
TGTGCCAGCAGTGAACCCTCCCGAGGACAGGGGGTAGTCTACGAGCAGTACTTC
CASSEPSRGQGVVYEQYF
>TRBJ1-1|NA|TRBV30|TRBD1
TGTGCCTGGAGGGGACAGCTGAACACTGAAGCTTTCTTT
CAWRGQLNTEAFF
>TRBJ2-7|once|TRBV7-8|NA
TGTGCCAGCAGCGAAGGTCCCCCGCCCTACGAGCAGTACTTC
CASSEGPPPYEQYF
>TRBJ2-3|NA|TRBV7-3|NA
TGTGCCAGCAGCTTAACAGGGGGGACAGATACGCAGTATTTT
CASSLTGGTDTQYF
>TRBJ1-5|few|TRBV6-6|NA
TGTGCCAGCAAGGGCCAGAGCAATCAGCCCCAGCATTTT
CASKGQSNQPQHF
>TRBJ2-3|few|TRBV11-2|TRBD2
TGTGCCAGCAGCTCCTCGGGACTAGCACGCACAGATACGCAGTATTTT
CASSSSGLARTDTQYF
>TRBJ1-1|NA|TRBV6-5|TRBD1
TGTGCCAGCACCTTGGACAGGTTCGCGGACACTGAAGCTTTCTTT
CASTLDRFADTEAFF